The TCR beta chain under discussion was sequenced for a study of blood T cell repertoires in COVID-19 (dated by TCRdb to about 2020). Regarding the research as a whole: Samples covering the acute and convalescent phases of COVID-19 were provided by collaborators in the United States, Italy and Spain. Samples were obtained from the ongoing ImmuneRACE study (first 160 participants) and from 1,254 subjects provided by 6 global collaborators. The material from the prospective study consisted of cDNA or gDNA derived from T cells, B-cell-depleted T cells, or PBMCs. HLA class I and class II types, where available, came from metadata supplied by the sample provider rather than from assay-based typing. The dataset comprised deeply sampled blood TCRbeta repertoires from subjects exposed to, actively infected with, or recovered from COVID-19. The repertoires were made available in a free public database intended to serve as a resource for research on the immune response to SARS-CoV-2. The sample metadata nearly always contained a de-identified subject ID, COVID-19 status, age in years and sex.

TCRbeta CDR3 regions were amplified from genomic DNA by means of the immunoSEQ Assay, a bias-controlled multiplex PCR. In the source study's methods: The number of nucleated cells in each sample was estimated by amplification of reference gene primers within the assay. To quantify the absolute abundance of each unique TCRbeta CDR3 rearrangement, sequence reads were collapsed and filtered. Productive Simpson clonality was computed per sample as the square root of Simpson's diversity index over productive rearrangements. TCRdb obtained this table from immuneACCESS and retained in-frame rearrangements with V and J assigned. These tables miss some clones; where compared with another copy, unresolved V genes account for less than half of the shortfall, and the remainder is unexplained. The D gene and trimming were derived from the DNA, and the V and J assignments and clone size from that table. The sample includes over 150,000 clones, with more than 75% observed a single time. The leading ten clones occupy more than 2% of the sample.

With regard to this clone: Its antigen specificity is not known. No clone much larger than this one lies a single base away; base qualities are absent.

At the junction V is shortened by 4 bases and J by 8 bases, with 16 bases in between. CDR3 length: 14 amino acids, cysteine to phenylalanine. CDR3 DNA only is kept here, 42 bases in frame from base 1. Per the germline V gene, SGHRS is the CDR1 and YFSETQ is the CDR2. Samples from volunteer blood donors who had recovered from COVID-19 were contributed by a second Seattle source. Each collaborating institution followed its own protocols to collect whole blood in K2EDTA tubes. For TCRbeta analysis, collaborators shipped samples as frozen whole blood, isolated PBMCs, or DNA extracted from either of those sample types. Study-wide conclusions, independent of this receptor: The amount of clinical and demographic metadata varied by source and participant and was provided uncurated.

The receptor's source is a man aged 45 to 65 who had recovered from COVID-19. Recombination joined TRBV5-1 with TRBJ2-1, with a weak D call of TRBD1 (6 bases match). What was sequenced was peripheral blood. The CDR3 here reads CASSTGQTTDEQFF. The bases are TGCGCCAGCAGCACTGGACAGACGACAGATGAGCAGTTCTTC. Outside the CDR3, residues come from the reference TRBV5-1 and TRBJ2-1 proteins, so the full variable domain is: KAGVTQTPRYLIKTRGQQVTLSCSPISGHRSVSWYQQTPGQGLQFLFEYFSETQRNKGNFPGRFSGRQFSNSRSEMNVSTLELGDSALYLCASSTGQTTDEQFFGPGTRLTVL.